One sample yielded the 27 T cell receptor beta chains listed below, sequenced in a study of identical twins. A single record per CDR3 protein comes from TCRdb applying MiXCR to the 5' RACE reads. The sample contains about 730,000 distinct CDR3 sequences, around 21% of which appear only once. The same sample was also used in a study of T cells expressing NK-cell markers.

The material sequenced was PBMCs. These TCRs come from a woman under 30 in good health.

The sample holds a few counts of this clonotype. This chain joins TRBV21-1 and TRBJ2-7. TRBV21-1 is described as a pseudogene. The CDR3 loop spans 15 amino acids. The CDR3 spells CASSNRLASAYEQYF. The CDR3 coding sequence is TGTGCCAGCAGCAATAGGTTGGCCAGTGCCTACGAGCAGTACTTC.

The chain couples TRBV29-1 to TRBJ2-7; D call uncertain. Germline CDR1 and CDR2: SQVTM and ANQGSEA. The V gene lost 1 base and the J gene lost 3 bases, with 7 bases spanning the gap. The CDR3 is made up of 12 amino acids. CDR3 amino acids: CSVEVPGYEQYF. In DNA form, the CDR3 reads TGCAGCGTTGAAGTTCCGGGCTACGAGCAGTACTTC.

This clonotype has more than one count but fewer than ten. The chain is built from TRBV29-1 and TRBJ1-4; a weak D match, TRBD1 (5 bases). Trimming cost V 3 bases and J 7 bases, with 12 bases left between them. Germline V gene data show CDR1 as SQVTM and CDR2 as ANQGSEA. The CDR3 is 13 amino acids. The chain's CDR3 is CSVEGYGGEKLFF. The CDR3 nucleotides are TGCAGCGTTGAGGGTTATGGGGGTGAAAAACTGTTTTTT.

V gene TRBV2 combines with J gene TRBJ2-3; 8 bases align to TRBD2. The CDR3 runs to 14 residues. Germline V gene sequence: CDR1 SNHLY, CDR2 FYNNEI. With V trimmed by 4 bases and J by 2 bases, 2 bases remained unmatched. The DNA for the CDR3 is TGTGCCAGCAGTGGGACTAGCTACACAGATACGCAGTATTTT. It yields the protein CASSGTSYTDTQYF.

Only a few counts were recorded for this clonotype. This chain links TRBV12-3 or TRBV12-4 with TRBJ2-4, with 7 positions matching TRBD2. The CDR3 sequence is 17 residues long. Trimming took 1 base from V and 1 from J; bases not matched to a gene: 7. As DNA, the CDR3 is TGTGCCAGCAGTTTAGTGGGAGGGGAGAGGGCCAAAAACATTCAGTACTTC. Translating gives CASSLVGGERAKNIQYF.

This clonotype was seen at least ten times. The chain carries TRBV29-1 and TRBJ2-7; D uncertain. V was shortened by 4 bases and J by 3 bases, with 4 bases between the two germline ends. Germline values: CDR1 SQVTM, CDR2 ANQGSEA. The CDR3 is 10 residues long. This CDR3 reads CSVGSYEQYF. In DNA form, the CDR3 reads TGCAGCGTTGGTAGCTACGAGCAGTACTTC.

This clonotype was seen at least ten times. This chain uses TRBV20-1 with TRBJ2-3; D is possibly TRBD2 (5 bases). Germline V gives CDR1 DFQATT, CDR2 SNEGSKA (reference sequence). The CDR3 extends over 16 amino acids. Deletions cut 3 bases from V and 1 base from J, with 17 bases between. The CDR3 sequence: CSASGESPRRTDTQYF. The CDR3 coding sequence is TGCAGTGCTAGCGGGGAGTCCCCTCGGCGCACAGATACGCAGTATTTT.

The chain has TRBV5-6 and TRBJ2-2; tentatively, D is TRBD2 (5 bases). Per germline, CDR1 SGHDT and CDR2 YYEEEE. Deletions cut 2 bases from V and 5 bases from J, with 13 bases between. CDR3 length: 15 amino acids. The CDR3 reads CASSFNSAGTGELFF. The CDR3 nucleotides are TGTGCCAGCAGCTTTAATAGCGCGGGTACCGGGGAGCTGTTTTTT.

This clonotype was recorded at least ten times. The chain couples TRBV3-1 to TRBJ2-4; D remains unclear. CDR1 LGHDT and CDR2 YNNKEL come from the germline V gene (reference sequence). This CDR3 is 15 amino acids long. Trimming left V 3 bases short and J 0 bases short, with 9 bases between. CDR3 nucleotide sequence: TGTGCCAGCAGCCAGGCGGATTTAGCCAAAAACATTCAGTACTTC. It specifies CASSQADLAKNIQYF.

The CDR3 nucleotides are TGTGCCAGCAGTGAGGACAGGCATCGGGGGACGGGATTCATCTATGAGCAGTTCTTC. The encoded protein is CASSEDRHRGTGFIYEQFF. V gene TRBV25-1 combines with J gene TRBJ2-1; TRBD1 is a possible D gene (7 bases). In germline, CDR1 is MGHDK, CDR2 SYGVNS. V was trimmed by 3 bases and J by 8 bases, leaving 29 bases between them. The CDR3 is 19 residues long.

The chain carries TRBV20-1 and TRBJ2-1; D is unresolved. This CDR3 spans 14 amino acids. Germline-derived CDR1 and CDR2 are DFQATT and SNEGSKA (reference sequence). V lost 6 bases to trimming and J lost 6 bases, with 18 bases between them. CDR3 region: CSALLIGYGNEQFF. In DNA, the CDR3 is TGCAGTGCCCTACTAATCGGATACGGCAATGAGCAGTTCTTC.

Many counts were recorded for this clonotype. The J gene is TRBJ2-7, the V gene TRBV24-1, with a possible D match to TRBD2 (5 bases). The germline CDR1 and CDR2 sequences are KGHDR and SFDVKD. Trimming removed 12 bases from V and 1 base from J, with 15 bases in between. The CDR3 spans 13 residues. In DNA, the CDR3 is TGTGCCCCCTGGAAGCGAGGGTCCTACGAGCAGTACTTC. It codes for CAPWKRGSYEQYF.

This chain links TRBV9 with TRBJ2-3, with D possibly TRBD1 on 6 matching bases. There are 15 residues in the CDR3. Looked up from germline, CDR1 is SGDLS and CDR2 is YYNGEE. V lost 0 bases and J 1 base, leaving 9 bases between the germline ends. CDR3 in DNA: TGTGCCAGCAGCGTAGAGGGGGTCGGCACAGATACGCAGTATTTT. It yields the protein CASSVEGVGTDTQYF.

This clonotype was counted only a few times. CDR3 amino acids: CAISERTGTYNEQFF. Here the CDR3 DNA reads TGTGCCATCAGTGAGCGGACAGGGACGTACAATGAGCAGTTCTTC. V gene TRBV10-3 combines with J gene TRBJ2-1, with TRBD1 matching over 8 bases. V shed 2 bases and J 4 bases; nucleotides not matched to a gene: 4. This CDR3 region has 15 residues. Germline lookup yields CDR1 ENHRY and CDR2 SYGVKD.

The sample holds a few counts of this clonotype. The genes are TRBV10-2 and TRBJ1-4; 8 nucleotides match TRBD1. CDR1 and CDR2 (germline): WSHSY, SAAADI. The CDR3 has 16 amino acids. The ends lost 1 base at V and 6 bases at J; junction bases unmatched: 7. The chain's CDR3 is CASSEFTGGMDEKLFF. DNA of the CDR3: TGCGCCAGCAGTGAGTTTACAGGGGGTATGGATGAAAAACTGTTTTTT.

This rearrangement joins TRBV20-1 to TRBJ1-2; tentatively, D is TRBD1 (6 bases). Germline V gene data show CDR1 as DFQATT and CDR2 as SNEGSKA (reference sequence). V lost 5 bases to trimming and J lost 7 bases, with 14 bases between them. CDR3 length: 12 amino acids. The CDR3 DNA follows: TGCAGTGCTTCCCGGGGGGGGGCTGGCTACACCTTC. It is translated as CSASRGGAGYTF.

The genes are TRBV3-1 and TRBJ1-1, with TRBD1 identical over 10 bases. CDR3 length: 14 residues. Germline CDR1 reads LGHDT; CDR2 reads YNNKEL (reference sequence). J was trimmed by 8 bases and V by 1 base; bases with no gene match: 4. CDR3 residues: CASSQGTGGWEAFF. As DNA, the CDR3 is TGTGCCAGCAGCCAAGGGACAGGGGGTTGGGAAGCTTTCTTT.

This clonotype was found a few times. V is TRBV5-1 and J is TRBJ1-5; a possible D gene is TRBD1 (5 bases). Germline loops: CDR1 SGHRS, CDR2 YFSETQ. The ends were cut back, 0 bases at V and 3 bases at J, with 7 bases in the middle. The CDR3 covers 14 residues. CDR3 sequence: CASSLAGPNQPQHF. As DNA, the CDR3 is TGCGCCAGCAGCTTGGCGGGACCCAATCAGCCCCAGCATTTT.

The CDR3, as DNA: TGCGCCAGCAGCTTGGATCGGGCCGGAACAGGATCAAACTATGGCTACACCTTC. This encodes CASSLDRAGTGSNYGYTF. The V and J genes are TRBV5-1 and TRBJ1-2; a possible D gene is TRBD1 (5 bases). This CDR3 comprises 18 residues. The V gene's germline CDR1 is SGHRS and CDR2 YFSETQ. The ends were cut back, 0 bases at V and 2 bases at J, with 20 bases in the middle. Full variable domain (remainder filled in from reference TRBV5-1 and TRBJ1-2): KAGVTQTPRYLIKTRGQQVTLSCSPISGHRSVSWYQQTPGQGLQFLFEYFSETQRNKGNFPGRFSGRQFSNSRSEMNVSTLELGDSALYLCASSLDRAGTGSNYGYTFGSGTRLTVV.

The chain is built from TRBV9 and TRBJ1-2; no clear D gene. This CDR3 contains 14 residues. Per germline, CDR1 SGDLS and CDR2 YYNGEE. V shed 4 bases and J shed 6 bases, with 16 bases lying between them. The CDR3 sequence is CASSWRGGQNGYTF. The CDR3, as DNA: TGTGCCAGCAGCTGGCGGGGAGGCCAAAATGGCTACACCTTC.

The chain carries TRBV20-1 and TRBJ2-2, with D possibly called TRBD1 or TRBD2 (5 bases each). The CDR3 totals 11 residues. V lost 5 bases, J lost 9 bases, and 10 bases lay in between. Germline V gene lookup returns CDR1 DFQATT and CDR2 SNEGSKA (reference sequence). The DNA of the CDR3 is TGCAGTGCTTATGAGGGGTGGGAGCTGTTTTTT. It encodes CSAYEGWELFF.

The V gene is TRBV7-2, the J gene TRBJ2-1; TRBD2 aligns across 7 bases. The CDR3 is made up of 15 amino acids. Losses at the gene ends were 1 base for V and 7 bases for J; bases not matched to a gene: 7. Germline V gene lookup returns CDR1 SGHTA and CDR2 FQGNSA. The CDR3 loop reads CASSLGGSRGNEQFF. The DNA for the CDR3 is TGTGCCAGCAGCTTAGGCGGGAGCCGCGGGAATGAGCAGTTCTTC. The full variable domain, with the rest looked up from reference TRBV7-2 and TRBJ2-1, is GAGVSQSPSNKVTEKGKDVELRCDPISGHTALYWYRQSLGQGLEFLIYFQGNSAPDKSGLPSDRFSAERTGGSVSTLTIQRTQQEDSAVYLCASSLGGSRGNEQFFGPGTRLTVL.

The chain couples TRBV29-1 to TRBJ2-5; 10 bases align to TRBD1. J lost 5 bases, V lost 4 bases, and 7 bases had no gene match. The CDR3 runs 14 residues. CDR1 is SQVTM, CDR2 ANQGSEA, per germline. The CDR3 loop is CSVVGQGVGETQYF. Written as DNA, the CDR3 is TGCAGCGTTGTAGGACAGGGGGTTGGCGAGACCCAGTACTTC.

This clonotype occurred a few times. CDR3 nucleotide sequence: TGTGCCAGCAGACCAAACCGGCTCCTAGCGGGCTACACCGGGGAGCTGTTTTTT. Its translation: CASRPNRLLAGYTGELFF. The rearrangement links TRBV12-3 or TRBV12-4 to TRBJ2-2, with 8 bases aligning to TRBD2. The CDR3 loop spans 18 amino acids. V was clipped by 6 bases and J by 3 bases; unmatched bases: 15.

This clonotype occurred many times. The rearrangement joins TRBV20-1 to TRBJ2-5; D is unclear. Germline CDR1 is DFQATT and CDR2 is SNEGSKA (reference sequence). V shed 6 bases and J shed 5 bases, with 16 bases lying between them. The CDR3 contains 13 residues. CDR3 in DNA: TGCAGTGCCACCGAAGATCAGTGGGAGACCCAGTACTTC. This translates into CSATEDQWETQYF.

This chain uses TRBV6-1 with TRBJ2-7, with 7 bases matching TRBD1. Trimming removed 6 bases from V and 0 bases from J; junction bases left unmatched: 17. The CDR3 is 18 residues long. CDR1 MNHNS and CDR2 SASEGT come from the germline V gene. The CDR3 loop reads CASSRTRMGQWSSYEQYF. DNA for the CDR3: TGTGCCAGCAGCAGAACGCGCATGGGACAGTGGAGCTCCTACGAGCAGTACTTC.

The V call is TRBV20-1, the J call TRBJ2-5; the D is unclear. CDR3 length: 13 amino acids. Deletions cut 0 bases from V and 2 bases from J, with 7 bases between. Per the germline V gene, CDR1 is DFQATT and CDR2 is SNEGSKA (reference sequence). CDR3 residues: CSARDLLQETQYF. CDR3 in DNA: TGCAGTGCTAGAGACTTACTACAAGAGACCCAGTACTTC.